What follows are 30 T cell receptor beta chains derived from one specimen sequenced in a study of response to subunit inactivated influenza vaccine. Each CDR3 protein gets one entry after TCRdb re-called the RT-PCR reads with MiXCR. The table records approximately 530,000 distinct CDR3 sequences, 10% to 15% of them present only once. Specimen: PBMCs from blood, collected 40 to 50 days after vaccination. Receptors originate from a man aged 50 to 60 who received an inactivated influenza vaccine.

The chain links TRBV6-1 to TRBJ1-1, with D uncertain. This CDR3 has 13 amino acids. Germline-derived CDR1 and CDR2 are MNHNS and SASEGT. Trimming pared 1 base from V and 1 base from J, leaving 4 bases between. The CDR3 DNA reads TGTGCCAGCAGTGAAGAGGCGAACACTGAAGCTTTCTTT. Translating it yields CASSEEANTEAFF.

There are a few counts of this clonotype. This chain connects TRBV21-1 to TRBJ2-1. TRBV21-1 is a pseudogene segment. The CDR3 contains 10 residues. The CDR3 loop reads CASIKDEQFF. The CDR3, as DNA: TGTGCCAGCATCAAAGATGAGCAGTTCTTC.

The V gene is TRBV19, the J gene TRBJ2-1; either TRBD1 or TRBD2 may supply D (5 bases each). The CDR3 is 17 amino acids. Germline values: CDR1 LNHDA, CDR2 SQIVND (reference sequence). V was cut by 1 base and J by 9 bases, with 22 bases left in between. This CDR3 reads CASSIGFGVRAGSEQFF. The CDR3 DNA is TGTGCCAGTAGTATAGGGTTTGGGGTCAGGGCGGGTAGTGAGCAGTTCTTC.

This clonotype was found many times. The chain recombines TRBV6-6 with TRBJ1-1; D remains ambiguous. The V gene's germline CDR1 is MNHNY and CDR2 SVGAGI (reference sequence). V gave up 0 bases and J gave up 7 bases, with 9 bases separating them. The CDR3 spans 13 residues. The CDR3 sequence is CASSYSKGDEAFF. DNA of the CDR3: TGTGCCAGCAGTTACTCGAAGGGAGATGAAGCTTTCTTT.

This clonotype has just a few counts. The J gene is TRBJ1-1, the V gene TRBV7-2, with D tentatively TRBD1 (6 bases). The CDR3 sequence is 14 residues long. Germline V gene sequence: CDR1 SGHTA, CDR2 FQGNSA. Trimming pared 3 bases from V and 7 bases from J, leaving 15 bases between. The CDR3 DNA sequence: TGTGCCAGCAGCTTCTGGGGGGCTAATGATGAAGCTTTCTTT. Translation: CASSFWGANDEAFF.

This clonotype has more than one count but fewer than ten. This sequence joins TRBV3-1 and TRBJ2-5; no clear D gene. The V gene lost 0 bases and the J gene lost 3 bases, with 11 bases spanning the gap. Germline-derived CDR1 and CDR2 are LGHDT and YNNKEL (reference sequence). The length of the CDR3 is 15 residues. The DNA of the CDR3 is TGTGCCAGCAGCCAAGACATGCACTCCAAAGAGACCCAGTACTTC. It translates to CASSQDMHSKETQYF.

The chain links TRBV7-6 to TRBJ2-7; no definite D call. This CDR3 region has 14 residues. The V and J ends lost 6 bases and 3 bases respectively, with 15 bases between them. Looked up from germline, CDR1 is SGHVS and CDR2 is FNYEAQ. The chain's CDR3 is CASSSLVSDYEQYF. In DNA, the CDR3 is TGTGCCAGCAGTTCCCTCGTAAGCGACTACGAGCAGTACTTC. Variable domain in full (rest from reference TRBV7-6 and TRBJ2-7): GAGVSQSPRYKVTKRGQDVALRCDPISGHVSLYWYRQALGQGPEFLTYFNYEAQQDKSGLPNDRFSAERPEGSISTLTIQRTEQRDSAMYRCASSSLVSDYEQYFGPGTRLTVT.

This clonotype was seen repeatedly, ten times or more. The V call is TRBV24-1, the J call TRBJ2-1, with 8 bases aligning to TRBD2. V was clipped by 3 bases and J by 10 bases; unmatched bases: 13. CDR1 is KGHDR and CDR2 is SFDVKD in the germline V gene. The CDR3 contains 16 residues. CDR3 DNA: TGTGCCACCAGTGATCTGGCCGGGACTAGTAAAGGGGAGCAGTTCTTC. It translates to CATSDLAGTSKGEQFF.

The rearrangement uses TRBV6-2 or TRBV6-3 and TRBJ2-7; possibly TRBD1 for D (6 bases). Germline V gives CDR1 MNHEY, CDR2 SVGEGT. The CDR3 is 15 residues long. V was shortened by 1 base and J by 2 bases, with 12 bases between the two germline ends. The chain's CDR3 is CASSYLGTLTYEQYF. Here the CDR3 DNA reads TGTGCCAGCAGTTACTTGGGGACACTCACCTACGAGCAGTACTTC.

This clonotype was seen at least ten times. The chain is built from TRBV12-3 or TRBV12-4 and TRBJ1-6; 9 bases fit TRBD1. Trimming at V came to 5 bases and at J to 7 bases, leaving 3 bases not matched to a gene. There are 14 residues in the CDR3. DNA of the CDR3: TGTGCCAGCAGTGGACAGGGGTTCAATTCACCCCTCCACTTT. This translates into CASSGQGFNSPLHF.

The chain combines TRBV20-1 with TRBJ1-5, with unresolved D. The germline V and J ends were trimmed by 1 base and 0 bases, with 10 bases remaining between them. Germline V gene data show CDR1 as DFQATT and CDR2 as SNEGSKA (reference sequence). The CDR3 is made up of 15 amino acids. The CDR3 nucleotides read TGCAGTGCTAGAGTGGGAGGCTATAGCAATCAGCCCCAGCATTTT. Encoded protein: CSARVGGYSNQPQHF.

This clonotype was seen at least ten times. V gene TRBV7-9 combines with J gene TRBJ2-7, with 9 bases fitting TRBD1. The CDR3 contains 16 residues. V shed 4 bases, J shed 2 bases, and the junction held 9 bases outside the gene matches. CDR1 is SEHNR, CDR2 FQNEAQ, per germline (reference sequence). The CDR3 protein is CASSSQTGTGPYEQYF. CDR3 coding DNA: TGTGCCAGCAGCTCACAAACCGGGACAGGGCCCTACGAGCAGTACTTC.

CDR3 protein: CASSGVALIDGYTF. CDR3 nucleotides: TGTGCCAGCAGCGGGGTGGCGTTAATAGACGGCTACACCTTC. The V gene is TRBV9, the J gene TRBJ1-2; no firm D call. V was clipped by 3 bases and J by 8 bases, with 17 bases between them. Per the germline V gene, CDR1 is SGDLS and CDR2 is YYNGEE. The CDR3 length is 14 residues.

This clonotype has only a few counts. The chain is built from TRBV20-1 and TRBJ2-7; unclear D gene. The CDR3 is 14 amino acids. Germline-derived CDR1 and CDR2 are DFQATT and SNEGSKA (reference sequence). Trimming stripped 5 bases from V and 4 bases from J, with 18 bases between. CDR3 sequence (DNA): TGCAGTGCTTCGGACCCGTCCCTTCTTTACGAGCAGTACTTC. This encodes CSASDPSLLYEQYF.

This clonotype occurred once. J is TRBJ2-2 and V is TRBV2; D remains ambiguous. This CDR3 region has 12 residues. Trimming shortened V by 6 bases and J by 7 bases, and 9 bases separated the two germline ends. Germline V gene sequence: CDR1 SNHLY, CDR2 FYNNEI. Here the CDR3 DNA reads TGTGCCAGCAGACAAGCCGGCGGGGAGCTGTTTTTT. Protein: CASRQAGGELFF.

The rearrangement uses TRBV7-2 and TRBJ1-5; the D is unclear. The CDR3 extends over 13 amino acids. CDR1 SGHTA and CDR2 FQGNSA come from the germline V gene. V was cut by 3 bases and J by 6 bases, with 9 bases left in between. The CDR3 region has the DNA TGTGCCAGCAGCTTTGTGGGAGGTCAGCCCCAGCATTTT. Amino acids: CASSFVGGQPQHF. The full variable domain, its missing parts supplied by reference TRBV7-2 and TRBJ1-5, is GAGVSQSPSNKVTEKGKDVELRCDPISGHTALYWYRQSLGQGLEFLIYFQGNSAPDKSGLPSDRFSAERTGGSVSTLTIQRTQQEDSAVYLCASSFVGGQPQHFGDGTRLSIL.

This clonotype was counted a few times. The chain uses TRBV12-3 or TRBV12-4 and TRBJ2-3; maybe TRBD2 (5 bases). The CDR3 extends over 15 amino acids. V lost 2 bases and J 4 bases, leaving 13 bases between the germline ends. Here the CDR3 reads CASSLRSGGPDTQYF. CDR3 bases: TGTGCCAGCAGTTTAAGGAGCGGAGGACCAGATACGCAGTATTTT.

There are a few counts of this clonotype. CDR3 sequence: CASGPRLAWTYEQYF. CDR3 nucleotide sequence: TGTGCCAGCGGGCCCCGACTAGCGTGGACCTACGAGCAGTACTTC. V is TRBV7-8 and J is TRBJ2-7; 8 bases fit TRBD2. Trimming at V came to 8 bases and at J to 2 bases, leaving 11 bases not matched to a gene. The CDR3 totals 15 residues. CDR1 is SGHVS, CDR2 FQNEAQ, per germline. Full variable domain (missing parts from reference TRBV7-8 and TRBJ2-7): GAGVSQSPRYKVAKRGQDVALRCDPISGHVSLFWYQQALGQGPEFLTYFQNEAQLDKSGLPSDRFFAERPEGSVSTLKIQRTQQEDSAVYLCASGPRLAWTYEQYFGPGTRLTVT.

In DNA form, the CDR3 reads TGTGCCAGCAGCCAAGTGAATAGCGGCGCCGGGGAGCTGTTTTTT. This codes for CASSQVNSGAGELFF. The V gene is TRBV3-1, the J gene TRBJ2-2, with D possibly matching TRBD2 (6 bases). The V end was cut by 1 base, the J end by 6 bases, with 12 bases between. The V gene's germline CDR1 is LGHDT and CDR2 YNNKEL (reference sequence). The CDR3 runs to 15 residues.

The chain carries TRBV18 and TRBJ1-6; D is perhaps TRBD1 (5 bases). Germline V lookup: CDR1 KGHSH, CDR2 LQKENI. The CDR3 totals 16 residues. V gave up 3 bases and J gave up 7 bases, with 16 bases separating them. The CDR3 DNA follows: TGTGCCAGCTCACCTGATGGGGGGGTTCGGAATTCACCCCTCCACTTT. Protein: CASSPDGGVRNSPLHF.

This clonotype was seen a handful of times. A junction boundary mismatches the germline segment, possibly from a read error. The J gene is TRBJ2-1, the V gene TRBV6-1; the D call may be TRBD1 or TRBD2 (5 bases each). The length of the CDR3 is 13 residues. Looked up from germline, CDR1 is MNHNS and CDR2 is SASEGT. In nucleotides, the CDR3 is TGTGCCAGCAGTCAAGCGGCGACAGTTGAGCAGTTCTTC. It encodes CASSQAATVEQFF.

The chain employs TRBV9 and TRBJ2-1; tentative D call: TRBD2 (5 bases). With 6 bases removed from V and 5 bases from J, the gap between germline ends came to 12 bases. This CDR3 comprises 13 residues. The germline CDR1 and CDR2 sequences are SGDLS and YYNGEE. The CDR3 DNA reads TGTGCCAGCACGGGCGGGCTTCACAATGAGCAGTTCTTC. Its translation: CASTGGLHNEQFF. Drawing the rest from reference TRBV9 and TRBJ2-1, the complete variable domain is DSGVTQTPKHLITATGQRVTLRCSPRSGDLSVYWYQQSLDQGLQFLIQYYNGEERAKGNILERFSAQQFPDLHSELNLSSLELGDSALYFCASTGGLHNEQFFGPGTRLTVL.

This clonotype was counted only a few times. The CDR3 region has the DNA TGTGCCAGCAGTTCCGGACAGGGGCAGCATTTT. It specifies CASSSGQGQHF. The chain links TRBV12-3 or TRBV12-4 to TRBJ1-5; TRBD1 agrees at 9 bases. The CDR3 runs to 11 residues. Losses at the gene ends were 4 bases for V and 13 bases for J; bases not matched to a gene: 2.

The chain uses TRBV29-1 and TRBJ2-3; 9 nucleotides line up with TRBD2. V was pared by 6 bases and J by 0 bases, with 7 bases of the junction left unmatched. Germline V lookup: CDR1 SQVTM, CDR2 ANQGSEA. The CDR3 totals 15 residues. The chain's CDR3 is CSVFSSGDSTDTQYF. The CDR3, as DNA: TGCAGCGTCTTCTCTAGCGGGGACAGCACAGATACGCAGTATTTT.

In its sample, this clonotype was seen a few times. V gene TRBV19 combines with J gene TRBJ1-5; 7 bases map to TRBD1. CDR3 length equals 14 residues. Germline V gene sequence: CDR1 LNHDA, CDR2 SQIVND (reference sequence). After removal of 10 bases from V and 6 bases from J, the junction contained 12 bases not matched to a gene. CDR3 coding DNA: TGTGCCACGAAGGGGGCAGGGGAACTTCAGCCCCAGCATTTT. Translation gives CATKGAGELQPQHF. The complete variable domain, with remaining parts taken from reference TRBV19 and TRBJ1-5, reads DGGITQSPKYLFRKEGQNVTLSCEQNLNHDAMYWYRQDPGQGLRLIYYSQIVNDFQKGDIAEGYSVSREKKESFPLTVTSAQKNPTAFYLCATKGAGELQPQHFGDGTRLSIL.

The chain employs TRBV6-5 and TRBJ2-1; 13 bases line up with TRBD2. The junction had 5 bases not matched to a gene; V was cut back by 0 bases and J by 9 bases. CDR3 length: 16 residues. Germline V gene lookup returns CDR1 MNHEY and CDR2 SVGAGI. CDR3 residues: CASSYSVTSGRTEQFF. CDR3 in DNA: TGTGCCAGCAGTTACTCAGTGACTAGCGGGAGGACTGAGCAGTTCTTC.

The chain combines TRBV5-1 with TRBJ2-2, with D uncertain. CDR1 is SGHRS, CDR2 YFSETQ, per germline. With 0 bases removed from V and 5 bases from J, the gap between germline ends came to 11 bases. CDR3 length equals 15 residues. CDR3 DNA: TGCGCCAGCAGCTTGGACATAAGGATAACCGGGGAGCTGTTTTTT. This encodes CASSLDIRITGELFF.

A word on this clonotype: At one end, the junction sequence differs from germline, possibly due to a read error. The rearrangement joins TRBV4-3 to TRBJ1-5; perhaps TRBD1 as D (5 bases). The CDR3 has 16 amino acids. In germline, CDR1 is LGHNA, CDR2 YSLEER. Here the CDR3 DNA reads TGCGCCAGCAGCCAAGATATGGGGGGTGGCAATCTGCCCCAGCATTTT. Its translation: CASSQDMGGGNLPQHF.

The rearrangement joins TRBV12-3 or TRBV12-4 to TRBJ2-5, with D hard to call. V was clipped by 1 base and J by 4 bases, with 7 bases between them. The CDR3 length is 13 residues. The chain's CDR3 is CASSLGQAETQYF. The DNA of the CDR3 is TGTGCCAGCAGTTTAGGGCAGGCAGAGACCCAGTACTTC.

This rearrangement joins TRBV20-1 to TRBJ2-3, with 12 bases lining up with TRBD2. Germline V gene lookup returns CDR1 DFQATT and CDR2 SNEGSKA (reference sequence). Trimming removed 2 bases from V and 5 bases from J; junction bases left unmatched: 8. The CDR3 has 16 residues. CDR3 amino acids: CSARLAGGLDLDTQYF. The CDR3 DNA follows: TGCAGTGCTAGACTAGCGGGGGGGCTTGATCTAGATACGCAGTATTTT.